This T cell receptor (beta chain) was recovered during a study of technical replicates of blood from several donors (dated by TCRdb to about 2017). With respect to this clone: Its target antigen remains unknown. No qualities accompany the bases; no much larger clone lies one base away.

Library preparation was by the immunoSEQ multiplex PCR assay. Not all clones reach the TCRdb copy of this immuneACCESS table, which keeps in-frame sequences only. Checked studies attribute under half of the gap to unresolved V genes and leave the rest unexplained. In this sample the table shows approximately 77,000 clones, around 94% of which occur a single time. The ten largest clones capture about 0.4% of the sample. Clipping removes 5 bases from V and 4 bases from J, with 10 as the unmatched junction base count. The CDR3, cysteine through phenylalanine, is 16 amino acids long. Solely the CDR3 DNA is kept, with 48 bases framed from the first base. The germline V gene encodes CDR1 PRHDT and CDR2 FYEKMQ (reference sequence).

This clonotype was obtained from a human donor in good health. The sample taken for sequencing was T cells isolated from PBMCs. The chain couples TRBV13 to TRBJ2-1; 8 central bases correspond to TRBD1. The DNA reads as follows: TGTGCCAGCAGCCTGCCCCGGACAGGGACATACAATGAGCAGTTCTTC. It is translated as CASSLPRTGTYNEQFF. Where the CDR3 stops, the reference TRBV13 and TRBJ2-1 genes take over; the full variable domain is AAGVIQSPRHLIKEKRETATLKCYPIPRHDTVYWYQQGPGQDPQFLISFYEKMQSDKGSIPDRFSAQQFSDYHSELNMSSLELGDSALYFCASSLPRTGTYNEQFFGPGTRLTVL.